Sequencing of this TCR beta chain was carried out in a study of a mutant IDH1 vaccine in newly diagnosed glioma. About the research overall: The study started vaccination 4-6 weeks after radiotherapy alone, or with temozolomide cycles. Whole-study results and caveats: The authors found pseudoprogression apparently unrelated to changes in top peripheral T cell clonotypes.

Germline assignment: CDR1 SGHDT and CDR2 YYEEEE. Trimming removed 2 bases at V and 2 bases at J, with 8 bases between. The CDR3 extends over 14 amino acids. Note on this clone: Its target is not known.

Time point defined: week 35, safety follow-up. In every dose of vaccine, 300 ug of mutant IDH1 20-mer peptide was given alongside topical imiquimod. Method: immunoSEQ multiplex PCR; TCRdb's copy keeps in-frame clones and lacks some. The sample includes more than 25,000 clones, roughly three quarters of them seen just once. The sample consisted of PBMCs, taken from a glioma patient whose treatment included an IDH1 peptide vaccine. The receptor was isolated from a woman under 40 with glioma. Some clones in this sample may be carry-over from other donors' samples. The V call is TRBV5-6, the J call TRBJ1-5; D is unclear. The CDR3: CASSFRSRNQPQHF. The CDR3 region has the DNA TGTGCCAGCAGCTTCAGGTCCCGCAATCAGCCCCAGCATTTT.